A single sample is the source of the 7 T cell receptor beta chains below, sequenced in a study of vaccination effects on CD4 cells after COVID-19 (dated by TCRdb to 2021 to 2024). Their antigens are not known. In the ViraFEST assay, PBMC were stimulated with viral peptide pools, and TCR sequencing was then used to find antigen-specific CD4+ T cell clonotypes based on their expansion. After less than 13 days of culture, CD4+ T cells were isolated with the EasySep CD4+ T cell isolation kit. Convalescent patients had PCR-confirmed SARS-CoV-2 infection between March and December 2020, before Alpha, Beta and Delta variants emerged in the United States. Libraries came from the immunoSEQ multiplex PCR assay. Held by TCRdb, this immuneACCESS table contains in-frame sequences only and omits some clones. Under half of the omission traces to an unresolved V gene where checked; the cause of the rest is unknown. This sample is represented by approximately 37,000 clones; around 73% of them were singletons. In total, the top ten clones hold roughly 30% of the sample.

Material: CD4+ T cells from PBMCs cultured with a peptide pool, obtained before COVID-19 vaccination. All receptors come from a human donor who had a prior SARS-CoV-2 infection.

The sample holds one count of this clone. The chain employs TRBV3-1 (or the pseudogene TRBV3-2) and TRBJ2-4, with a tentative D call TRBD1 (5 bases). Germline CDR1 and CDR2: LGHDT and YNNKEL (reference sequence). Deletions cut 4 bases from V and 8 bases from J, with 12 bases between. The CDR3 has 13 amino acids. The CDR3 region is CASSRSAGHIQYF. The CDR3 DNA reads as TGTGCCAGCAGCCGGTCGGCAGGGCACATTCAGTACTTC.

CDR3 DNA: TGTGCCACCAGCGCAAGAACAGGGTCAACTAATGAAAAACTGTTTTTT. This sequence encodes CATSARTGSTNEKLFF. The chain is built from TRBV15 and TRBJ1-4; tentatively, D is TRBD1 (6 bases). The CDR3 covers 16 residues. V lost 5 bases, J lost 0 bases, and 13 bases lay in between. Germline V lookup: CDR1 LNHNV, CDR2 YYDKDF (reference sequence).

CDR3 sequence: CASSLWGETGELFF. For the CDR3, the DNA is TGCGCCAGCAGCTTGTGGGGAGAGACCGGGGAGCTGTTTTTT. This chain connects TRBV5-1 to TRBJ2-2; D is possibly TRBD2 (5 bases). V was trimmed by 1 base and J by 5 bases, leaving 9 bases between them. The CDR3 is 14 residues long. The germline CDR1 and CDR2 sequences are SGHRS and YFSETQ.

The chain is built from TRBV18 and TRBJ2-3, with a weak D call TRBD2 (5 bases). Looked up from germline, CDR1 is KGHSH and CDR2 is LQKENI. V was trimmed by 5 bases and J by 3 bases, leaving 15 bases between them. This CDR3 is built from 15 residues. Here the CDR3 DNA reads TGTGCCAGCTCAAGGCTAGCCGCGTTAACAGATACGCAGTATTTT. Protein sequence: CASSRLAALTDTQYF. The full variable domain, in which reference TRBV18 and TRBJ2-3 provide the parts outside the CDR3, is NAGVMQNPRHLVRRRGQEARLRCSPMKGHSHVYWYRQLPEEGLKFMVYLQKENIIDESGMPKERFSAEFPKEGPSILRIQQVVRGDSAAYFCASSRLAALTDTQYFGPGTRLTVL.

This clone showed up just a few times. In DNA, the CDR3 is TGTGCCAGCGGGTATAGCAATCAGCCCCAGCATTTT. Translating gives CASGYSNQPQHF. The V and J genes are TRBV7-9 and TRBJ1-5; D gene ambiguous. The V end lost 8 bases, the J end lost 0 bases, and 5 bases lay between the germline ends. Germline V gene lookup returns CDR1 SEHNR and CDR2 FQNEAQ (reference sequence). The CDR3 covers 12 residues.

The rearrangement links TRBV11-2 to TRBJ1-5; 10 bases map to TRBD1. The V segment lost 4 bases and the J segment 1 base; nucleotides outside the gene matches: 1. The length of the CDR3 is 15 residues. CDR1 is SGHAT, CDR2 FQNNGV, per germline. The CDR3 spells CASSWDRGSNQPQHF. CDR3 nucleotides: TGTGCCAGCAGCTGGGACAGGGGAAGCAATCAGCCCCAGCATTTT.

The CDR3: CATSSPREDRGRREQFF. The CDR3 DNA is TGTGCCACCAGCAGCCCCCGGGAGGACAGGGGGCGAAGGGAGCAGTTCTTC. The chain is built from TRBV15 and TRBJ2-1; 11 positions match TRBD1. Per the germline V gene, CDR1 is LNHNV and CDR2 is YYDKDF (reference sequence). The V and J ends lost 3 bases and 10 bases, in that order; junction bases with no gene match: 14. The CDR3 is 17 amino acids. Full variable domain (remainder filled in from reference TRBV15 and TRBJ2-1): DAMVIQNPRYQVTQFGKPVTLSCSQTLNHNVMYWYQQKSSQAPKLLFHYYDKDFNNEADTPDNFQSRRPNTSFCFLDIRSPGLGDTAMYLCATSSPREDRGRREQFFGPGTRLTVL.